This TCR beta chain was identified in a study of blood T cell repertoires in COVID-19 (dated by TCRdb to about 2020). About the full investigation: Samples from collaborators originated in the United States, Italy and Spain and spanned both the acute and convalescent phases of COVID-19. A freely available public database, intended as a resource for researchers studying the immune response to SARS-CoV-2, is where the repertoires were released. The sample metadata nearly always contained a de-identified subject ID, COVID-19 status, age in years and sex. Subjects who had been exposed to COVID-19, were actively infected with it, or had recovered from it provided the deeply sampled blood TCRbeta repertoires that made up the dataset. Samples were obtained from the ongoing ImmuneRACE study (first 160 participants) and from about 1,300 subjects provided by 6 global collaborators. The material from the prospective study consisted of cDNA or gDNA derived from T cells, B-cell-depleted T cells, or PBMCs. Where available, HLA class I and class II types were taken from metadata supplied by the sample provider and were not determined by assay-based typing. Overall study results and their limits: Clinical and demographic metadata were provided uncurated, with the amount varying by source and participant.

This clone appeared a few times. The antigen it binds to is not known. No per-base quality is available; no much larger clone lies one base away. Whole blood was collected in K2EDTA tubes by collaborating institutions according to the institutions' own protocols. For TCRbeta analysis, collaborators shipped samples as frozen whole blood, isolated PBMCs, or DNA extracted from either of those sample types. Trimming costs V 1 base and J 2 bases, and their ends lie 13 bases apart. The germline V gene (reference sequence) specifies LNHDA as CDR1 and SQIVND as CDR2. The CDR3 runs 16 residues from the cysteine to the phenylalanine. CDR3 DNA only is kept here, 48 bases in frame from base 1. The immunoSEQ Assay, a bias-controlled multiplex PCR, was used to amplify TCRbeta CDR3 regions from genomic DNA. Concerning the study's data processing: Nucleated cell counts per sample were estimated from amplification of reference gene primers within the assay. To quantify the absolute abundance of each unique TCRbeta CDR3 rearrangement, sequence reads were collapsed and filtered. For each sample, productive Simpson clonality was calculated as the square root of Simpson's diversity index across productive rearrangements. The table comes from immuneACCESS by way of TCRdb, which keeps in-frame sequences with V and J called. Part of the clones is missing from these tables; in studies checked, under half for an unresolved V gene and the rest for unknown reasons. V and J calls and clone size are copied from that table; D and trimming were computed from the DNA. The sample table shows roughly 52,000 clones, and around 89% are seen once. Around 18% of the sample belongs to the ten largest clones.

The receptor was isolated from a human donor in a cohort sampled during active COVID-19. The sample taken for sequencing was peripheral blood. Here the chain combines TRBV19 and TRBJ2-3; the D region possibly corresponds to TRBD2 (5 bases align). The base sequence is TGTGCCAGTAGTATAGGAGGGTCAGTGGTCACAGATACGCAGTATTTT. It translates as CASSIGGSVVTDTQYF.